This record covers a single TCR beta chain. The antigen is undetermined. The same CDR3 can be traced to other DNA sequences in this sample. Measured with immunoSEQ multiplex PCR; TCRdb has only the in-frame clones, and not every one. The sample holds some 50,000 clones, about 89% seen once. The sample belongs to a study of neoadjuvant nivolumab and ipilimumab in lung cancer. General study points: Higher pretherapy blood TCR richness went with higher resected-tumor richness. TCR clonality did not significantly correlate with pathologic tumor regression.

CDR1 and CDR2 from the germline V gene are SQVTM and ANQGSEA. Trimming removed 3 bases from V and 3 bases from J, with 9 bases in between. The CDR3 is made up of 12 amino acids. The sample in question was blood, obtained before neoadjuvant nivolumab, alone or with ipilimumab. The receptor's source is an adult with non-small cell lung cancer. Some clones in this sample may be carry-over from other donors' samples. The chain carries TRBV29-1 and TRBJ2-7; weak D call: TRBD2 (6 bases). CDR3 coding DNA: TGCAGCGTTGAGACTAGGGACTACGAGCAGTACTTC. It specifies CSVETRDYEQYF.